The rows below give T cell receptor beta chains drawn from one sample of a study of blood T cells in healthy people across ages. Each CDR3 protein gets one entry after TCRdb re-called the 5' RACE reads with MiXCR. The profile shows 1.4 million or so distinct CDR3 sequences, around 40% of them singletons. Material for sequencing was blood. These receptors were obtained from a woman between 18 and 29 years old in good health. CDR3s include the opening cysteine and the closing phenylalanine or tryptophan. The D gene is left open where the match is weak. Some rows have no size entry. The others give once, few or many, or a class for an expanded clone.

d_gene	v_gene	abundance	j_gene	CDR3nt	CDR3aa
TRBD1	TRBV27	few	TRBJ2-1	TGTGCCAGCAGTTTAGGGACAGATAACAATGAGCAGTTCTTC	CASSLGTDNNEQFF
NA	TRBV10-3	NA	TRBJ2-7	TGTGCCATCAGTGAGCAGGGTACGGGGGCCGAGCAGTACTTC	CAISEQGTGAEQYF
NA	TRBV9	few	TRBJ2-1	TGTGCCAGCAGCGTAGGGTTGGGTGCCAATTTAAATGAGCAGTTCTTC	CASSVGLGANLNEQFF
NA	TRBV4-1	NA	TRBJ1-2	TGCGCCAGCAGCCAAGGAGCGACCCGAGGCTACACCTTC	CASSQGATRGYTF
TRBD1	TRBV28	NA	TRBJ2-7	TGTGCCAGCAGCCAGGACAGGGAGCTCCTTCGCTCCTACAATGAGCAGTACTTC	CASSQDRELLRSYNEQYF
TRBD1	TRBV3-1	NA	TRBJ1-1	TGTGCCAGCAGCCAGGTCAGGGGGCCGAACACTGAAGCTTTCTTT	CASSQVRGPNTEAFF
NA	TRBV29-1	NA	TRBJ1-1	TGCAGCGTTAGTGGGACGGAAGTAACTGAAGCTTTCTTT	CSVSGTEVTEAFF
TRBD1	TRBV7-9	few	TRBJ2-3	TGTGCCAGCAGCTCGGACAGGGAGAGGGGCTTGGAGTATTTT	CASSSDRERGLEYF
NA	TRBV5-6	NA	TRBJ1-1	TGTGCCAGCAGCCGACACTACGAAGCTTTCTTT	CASSRHYEAFF
TRBD2	TRBV27	few	TRBJ2-1	TGTGCCAGCAGTCTGGGACTAGCGGCTCACAATGAGCAGTTCTTC	CASSLGLAAHNEQFF
NA	TRBV18	many	TRBJ2-5	TGTGCCAGCTCAACGAAAGAGACCCAGTACTTC	CASSTKETQYF
NA	TRBV29-1	NA	TRBJ2-7	TGCAGCGTCGCTTACGTGGGGCGCAGGGCCTACGAGCAGTACTTC	CSVAYVGRRAYEQYF
NA	TRBV6-2/TRBV6-3	few	TRBJ2-7	TGTGCCAGCAGTTACTCAACCAGCTACGAGCAGTACTTC	CASSYSTSYEQYF
TRBD2	TRBV7-6	NA	TRBJ2-1	TGTGCCAGCAGGGAACTAGCGGGTACCTACAATGAGCAGTTCTTC	CASRELAGTYNEQFF
TRBD2	TRBV9	few	TRBJ2-1	TGTGCCAGCAGCGTAGTCGGGACTAGCGGAAGTTCTAGCTCCTACAATGAGCAGTTCTTC	CASSVVGTSGSSSSYNEQFF
NA	TRBV5-1	few	TRBJ1-4	TGCGCCAGCAGCCCCGAGAGCGATGAAAAACTGTTTTTT	CASSPESDEKLFF
TRBD1	TRBV20-1	few	TRBJ2-1	TGCAGTGCTAGGGGACAGGGGACGTACAATGAGCAGTTCTTC	CSARGQGTYNEQFF
NA	TRBV11-2	NA	TRBJ2-7	TGTGCCAGCAGCGGGCTTCTAGGTTACGAGCAGTACTTC	CASSGLLGYEQYF
NA	TRBV6-2/TRBV6-3	NA	TRBJ2-5	TGTGCCAGCACCCGGTCCGGGGAGACCCAGTACTTC	CASTRSGETQYF
TRBD1	TRBV6-5	NA	TRBJ1-2	TGTGCCACCCGGGACAGGGGGGTTAAAAACTATGGCTACACCTTC	CATRDRGVKNYGYTF
TRBD2	TRBV4-3	few	TRBJ2-5	TGCGCCAGCAGCCAAGTGGGCGGGAGTACCCTCCAAGAGACCCAGTACTTC	CASSQVGGSTLQETQYF
NA	TRBV11-2	NA	TRBJ2-3	TGTGCCAGCAGCTCCAGGGGGGGAGGCACAGATACGCAGTATTTT	CASSSRGGGTDTQYF
TRBD1	TRBV6-1	NA	TRBJ1-2	TGTGCCAGCAGTCCGAGGGCAGGGGGCATTCTAGGCTATGGCTACACCTTC	CASSPRAGGILGYGYTF
NA	TRBV20-1	NA	TRBJ1-2	TGCAGTGCTAGAGACGACTATGGCTACACCTTC	CSARDDYGYTF
TRBD1	TRBV10-3	NA	TRBJ2-1	TGTGCCATCAGTGAGCCGGGGACAGGAGGTTCCTACAATGAGCAGTTCTTC	CAISEPGTGGSYNEQFF
NA	TRBV4-3	NA	TRBJ1-1	TGCGCCAGCAGCCACCTAGGACTGAACACTGAAGCTTTCTTT	CASSHLGLNTEAFF
NA	TRBV6-2/TRBV6-3	few	TRBJ2-7	TGTGCCAGCAGTTACTCCCGGCGATTAGGCTACGAGCAGTACTTC	CASSYSRRLGYEQYF
NA	TRBV6-1	many	TRBJ2-3	TGTGCCAGCTCGGAGGGCGGGTTTAACCTTGGCACAGATACGCAGTATTTT	CASSEGGFNLGTDTQYF
NA	TRBV5-4	NA	TRBJ2-1	TGTGCCAGCAGCTTGGGGGGTAGGGGCGGAGGGTACAATGAGCAGTTCTTC	CASSLGGRGGGYNEQFF
TRBD1	TRBV29-1	few	TRBJ1-2	TGCAGCGCCCTGGACAGGAGCTATGGCTACACCTTC	CSALDRSYGYTF
NA	TRBV7-8	NA	TRBJ2-7	TGTGCCAGCAGCATTCACAGGGATCCGACCTACGAGCAGTACTTC	CASSIHRDPTYEQYF
TRBD1	TRBV4-3	NA	TRBJ1-2	TGCGCCAGCAGCCAAGTGGACAGGGCAAACTATGGCTACACCTTC	CASSQVDRANYGYTF
NA	TRBV4-3	NA	TRBJ2-5	TGCGCCAGCAGCCAAGAGCAGCCGGGGGTCAATGAGCAGTACTTC	CASSQEQPGVNEQYF
TRBD2	TRBV20-1	few	TRBJ2-1	TGCAGTGCTATCGGACTAGCGGGATCTCTTAATGAGCAGTTCTTC	CSAIGLAGSLNEQFF
NA	TRBV21-1	few	TRBJ2-1	TGTGCCAGCAGCAAAGTCGGCCCCGTGACTTACAATGAGCAGTTCTTC	CASSKVGPVTYNEQFF
TRBD2	TRBV7-9	NA	TRBJ2-4	TGTGCCAGCAGCTTACCTCGTAGCGGGGAGGCCAAAAACATTCAGTACTTC	CASSLPRSGEAKNIQYF
NA	TRBV7-9	NA	TRBJ1-1	TGTGCCAGCAGCCCCCGGCCAGAGGGTGAGACTGAAGCTTTCTTT	CASSPRPEGETEAFF
NA	TRBV24-1	few	TRBJ2-3	TGTGCCACCAGTGGGTTGGAGACAGATACGCAGTATTTT	CATSGLETDTQYF
NA	TRBV28	NA	TRBJ2-1	TGTGCCAGCAGTCTAAGGTATAAGGAGCAGTTCTTC	CASSLRYKEQFF
NA	TRBV12-3/TRBV12-4	many	TRBJ2-5	TGTGCCAGCAGTTTAGGAGCGGAGCAAGAGACCCAGTACTTC	CASSLGAEQETQYF
TRBD1	TRBV7-3	NA	TRBJ2-1	TGTGCCAGCAGCCCGGGACAGGGGGCTCACAATGAGCAGTTCTTC	CASSPGQGAHNEQFF
TRBD2	TRBV3-1	NA	TRBJ2-1	TGTGCCAGCAGCCTCCGGACTAGCCCAGAGACCCAGTTCTTC	CASSLRTSPETQFF
NA	TRBV7-2	NA	TRBJ2-2	TGTGCCAGCCTCCTTGGGGTCTTCACCGGGGAGCTGTTTTTT	CASLLGVFTGELFF